The 23 T cell receptor beta chains in this list originate from one sample, sequenced in a study of lymphopenia after photon versus proton radiotherapy. Generated by immunoSEQ multiplex PCR, the TCRdb table keeps only in-frame clones and is missing some. The top ten hold over 2% of the sample, which has approximately 45,000 clones, around 86% seen once. The sequencing used peripheral blood, collected from a patient treated with photon-based radiotherapy. The receptors originated from a man between 40 and 49 years old with gastric cancer.

This clone occurred once. The J gene is TRBJ2-5, the V gene TRBV29-1; TRBD1 agrees at 8 bases. The DNA end is a closer match to TRBJ2-7, so the J assignment may be wrong. From germline, CDR1 is SQVTM and CDR2 ANQGSEA. The CDR3 runs 14 residues. The CDR3 spells CSVTSTPGGHEQYF. CDR3 DNA: TGCAGCGTTACTAGCACCCCAGGGGGCCACGAGCAGTACTTC.

The genes are TRBV18 and TRBJ1-5, with TRBD1 matching over 7 bases. The trim removed 5 bases at V and 6 bases at J, leaving 10 bases unmatched. Per germline, CDR1 KGHSH and CDR2 LQKENI. CDR3 length: 15 residues. In DNA form, the CDR3 reads TGTGCCAGCTCAAGGGACAGCCAACCTTTTCAGCCCCAGCATTTT. It encodes CASSRDSQPFQPQHF.

CDR3 coding DNA: TGTGCCAGCAGCTTAGCGGGACTAGCGGGAATGGGGACCCAGTACTTC. It specifies CASSLAGLAGMGTQYF. V and J are TRBV7-6 and TRBJ2-5, with 13 positions matching TRBD2. Germline CDR1 is SGHVS and CDR2 is FNYEAQ. Trimming removed 0 bases from V and 7 bases from J; junction bases left unmatched: 5. The CDR3 extends over 16 amino acids.

The rearrangement uses TRBV29-1 and TRBJ2-7; TRBD1 is a possible D gene (5 bases). Trimming shortened V by 4 bases and J by 2 bases, and 6 bases separated the two germline ends. Germline CDR1 is SQVTM and CDR2 is ANQGSEA. The CDR3 is 11 residues long. The CDR3 reads CSVGGTYEQYF. The CDR3 DNA follows: TGCAGCGTTGGGGGCACCTACGAGCAGTACTTC.

The chain combines TRBV28 with TRBJ2-7; no firm D call. The CDR3 extends over 11 amino acids. V gave up 5 bases and J gave up 3 bases, with 5 bases separating them. Germline lookup yields CDR1 MDHEN and CDR2 SYDVKM. DNA of the CDR3: TGTGCCAGCAGTCCCGGCTACGAGCAGTACTTC. Translating gives CASSPGYEQYF.

The chain recombines TRBV19 with TRBJ2-1, with D possibly matching TRBD2 (7 bases). The germline gives CDR1 LNHDA, CDR2 SQIVND (reference sequence). CDR3 length equals 17 residues. With 2 bases removed from V and 4 bases from J, the gap between germline ends came to 18 bases. CDR3 protein: CASSIRGGTSLYNEQFF. CDR3 sequence (DNA): TGTGCCAGTAGTATAAGGGGGGGTACCAGTCTATACAATGAGCAGTTCTTC.

The chain links TRBV4-2 to TRBJ2-2; perhaps TRBD1 as D (5 bases). CDR3 size: 13 residues. Germline loops: CDR1 LGHNA, CDR2 YNFKEQ. V gave up 1 base and J gave up 6 bases, with 6 bases separating them. CDR3 nucleotide sequence: TGTGCCAGCAGCCAAGTACAGGCCGGGGAGCTGTTTTTT. It encodes CASSQVQAGELFF.

V gene TRBV9 combines with J gene TRBJ1-6; 11 bases are shared with TRBD1. The CDR3 is made up of 16 amino acids. Trimming at V came to 3 bases and at J to 6 bases, leaving 5 bases not matched to a gene. Germline V lookup: CDR1 SGDLS, CDR2 YYNGEE. The CDR3 loop reads CASSAGQGVGNSPLHF. CDR3 bases: TGTGCCAGCAGCGCGGGACAGGGGGTCGGTAATTCACCCCTCCACTTT.

The rearrangement joins TRBV19 to TRBJ2-7; a possible D gene is TRBD1 (6 bases). Germline CDR1 is LNHDA and CDR2 is SQIVND (reference sequence). Trimming removed 5 bases at V and 2 bases at J, with 16 bases between. The CDR3 has 15 residues. The CDR3 coding sequence is TGTGCCAGTAGTTCCGGGTCAGGGGCTACCTACGAGCAGTACTTC. It codes for CASSSGSGATYEQYF.

V and J are TRBV7-9 and TRBJ1-1; D not certain. The germline V gene encodes CDR1 SEHNR and CDR2 FQNEAQ (reference sequence). The CDR3 loop spans 12 amino acids. V lost 1 base, J lost 3 bases, and 3 bases lay in between. CDR3 nucleotides: TGTGCCAGCAGCTTAGATGACACTGAAGCTTTCTTT. Protein: CASSLDDTEAFF.

The chain couples TRBV30 to TRBJ2-1; weak D call: TRBD2 (6 bases). Germline CDR1 GTSNPN, CDR2 SVGIG (reference sequence). V lost 3 bases and J 8 bases, leaving 14 bases between the germline ends. The CDR3 sequence is 13 residues long. DNA of the CDR3: TGTGCCTGGAGACGCGGGACGATGGATGAGCAGTTCTTC. Residues: CAWRRGTMDEQFF.

The genes are TRBV2 and TRBJ1-2; D possibly corresponds to TRBD1 (6 bases). The germline V and J ends were trimmed by 5 bases and 6 bases, with 16 bases remaining between them. The length of the CDR3 is 14 residues. CDR1 is SNHLY, CDR2 FYNNEI, per germline. CDR3 DNA: TGTGCCAGCAGTAGTATAGGGACAACTAATGGCTACACCTTC. Its translation: CASSSIGTTNGYTF.

This clone has a single count. The chain carries TRBV7-9 and TRBJ1-4, with 9 bases matching TRBD1. CDR3 size: 18 residues. Germline CDR1 and CDR2: SEHNR and FQNEAQ (reference sequence). V was clipped by 4 bases and J by 7 bases; unmatched bases: 16. The CDR3 nucleotides read TGTGCCAGCAGCTCCACCGGGACAGGGTTCAAATGGCTTGAAAAACTGTTTTTT. This translates into CASSSTGTGFKWLEKLFF.

The chain joins TRBV18 to TRBJ2-2; D gene uncertain. The CDR3 has 16 amino acids. V was clipped by 4 bases and J by 0 bases, with 12 bases between them. The germline V gene has CDR1 KGHSH and CDR2 LQKENI. This CDR3 reads CASSLNSISNTGELFF. The CDR3 DNA sequence: TGTGCCAGCTCACTAAACAGCATATCGAACACCGGGGAGCTGTTTTTT.

The V gene is TRBV9, the J gene TRBJ2-4; TRBD2 matches at 8 bases. Per the germline V gene, CDR1 is SGDLS and CDR2 is YYNGEE. The CDR3 has 17 residues. The trim removed 4 bases at V and 3 bases at J, leaving 12 bases unmatched. The CDR3 here is CASSSPRGGTSKNIQYF. CDR3 sequence (DNA): TGTGCCAGCAGCTCGCCCCGAGGAGGGACTAGCAAAAACATTCAGTACTTC.

This chain joins TRBV7-9 and TRBJ2-1; D not certain. Germline V lookup: CDR1 SEHNR, CDR2 FQNEAQ (reference sequence). Trimming shortened V by 5 bases and J by 5 bases, and 7 bases separated the two germline ends. CDR3 length: 12 residues. CDR3 region: CASSQDHNEQFF. As DNA, the CDR3 is TGTGCCAGCAGCCAAGACCACAATGAGCAGTTCTTC.

The V and J genes are TRBV6-1 and TRBJ2-2; TRBD2 agrees at 7 bases. V was pared by 4 bases and J by 4 bases, with 18 bases of the junction left unmatched. There are 19 residues in the CDR3. Germline CDR1 is MNHNS and CDR2 is SASEGT. This CDR3 is CASSVLRAGSPGGTGELFF. CDR3 nucleotide sequence: TGTGCCAGCAGTGTCTTAAGGGCGGGGAGCCCGGGGGGCACCGGGGAGCTGTTTTTT.

This chain uses TRBV5-1 with TRBJ2-1; D not resolved. This CDR3 comprises 12 residues. Germline V gives CDR1 SGHRS, CDR2 YFSETQ. V lost 2 bases to trimming and J lost 8 bases, with 8 bases between them. CDR3 bases: TGCGCCAGCAGCTTTGTAGACCATGAGCAGTTCTTC. It translates to CASSFVDHEQFF.

The chain recombines TRBV7-2 with TRBJ1-2, with TRBD1 as a possible D gene (5 bases). The CDR3 contains 12 residues. The germline V gene has CDR1 SGHTA and CDR2 FQGNSA. V was cut by 5 bases and J by 7 bases, with 11 bases left in between. The CDR3 loop is CASSPGFGGYTF. The CDR3 nucleotides are TGTGCCAGCAGCCCAGGGTTCGGTGGCTACACCTTC.

This clone was detected once. CDR3 nucleotides: TGTGCTAGTGTCCCCCAGGGGGGGCGCACAGATACGCAGTATTTT. This sequence encodes CASVPQGGRTDTQYF. The V gene is TRBV12-5, the J gene TRBJ2-3, with D perhaps being TRBD1 or TRBD2 (7 bases each). Trimming removed 7 bases at V and 1 base at J, with 15 bases between. The CDR3 extends over 15 amino acids. Germline V gene data show CDR1 as LGHNT and CDR2 as FRNRAP.

The V call is TRBV28, the J call TRBJ2-1; TRBD2 matches at 12 bases. The germline gives CDR1 MDHEN, CDR2 SYDVKM. The CDR3 loop spans 16 amino acids. With V trimmed by 5 bases and J by 9 bases, 11 bases remained unmatched. The CDR3 protein is CASSLGLAGGMVEQFF. CDR3 nucleotide sequence: TGTGCCAGCAGTCTGGGCCTAGCGGGGGGGATGGTTGAGCAGTTCTTC.

The V call is TRBV19, the J call TRBJ1-1, with unresolved D. CDR1 is LNHDA and CDR2 is SQIVND in the germline V gene (reference sequence). The CDR3 consists of 15 residues. V was cut by 4 bases and J by 0 bases, with 12 bases left in between. CDR3 in DNA: TGTGCCAGTAGTACCCCGGCAGCCGTGAACACTGAAGCTTTCTTT. As protein: CASSTPAAVNTEAFF.

This clone appeared a few times. The chain uses TRBV6-5 and TRBJ1-3; unclear D gene. There are 13 residues in the CDR3. Germline-derived CDR1 and CDR2 are MNHEY and SVGAGI. The V and J ends lost 6 bases and 4 bases respectively, with 10 bases between them. The CDR3 is CASSQEAGNTIYF. DNA for the CDR3: TGTGCCAGCAGCCAGGAAGCAGGAAACACCATATATTTT.